These 30 T cell receptor beta chains were sequenced from one sample in a study of T cell responses to AZD1222 COVID-19 vaccine (dated by TCRdb to 2020 to 2022). The time point label for this specimen denotes: about 28 days (+/-7) after the second vaccine dose. Library preparation was by the immunoSEQ multiplex PCR assay. This immuneACCESS table, as held by TCRdb, lists in-frame sequences with V and J called but not all clones. Of the missing ones, under half trace to an unresolved V gene in checked studies; the others have no known cause. The sample has more than 5,000 clones on record, around 87% of them singletons. The ten largest make up approximately 15% of the sample. The source was peripheral blood, collected 28 days after the second AZD1222 dose. Source of these receptors: an adult who received the AZD1222 COVID-19 vaccine.

This clone was seen once. The chain recombines TRBV11-3 with TRBJ1-1; no clear D. Per germline, CDR1 SGHNT and CDR2 YENEEA. Trimming shortened V by 3 bases and J by 1 base, and 9 bases separated the two germline ends. The CDR3 totals 14 residues. The DNA for the CDR3 is TGTGCCAGCAGCTTTCTCGGAGGGAACACTGAAGCTTTCTTT. It codes for CASSFLGGNTEAFF. Full variable domain (outside the CDR3, taken from reference TRBV11-3 and TRBJ1-1): EAGVVQSPRYKIIEKKQPVAFWCNPISGHNTLYWYLQNLGQGPELLIRYENEEAVDDSQLPKDRFSAERLKGVDSTLKIQPAELGDSAVYLCASSFLGGNTEAFFGQGTRLTVV.

The chain couples TRBV27 to TRBJ2-1; D not resolved. The CDR3 length is 15 residues. CDR1 and CDR2 from the germline V gene are MNHEY and SMNVEV (reference sequence). The V end was cut by 4 bases, the J end by 4 bases, with 14 bases between. CDR3 residues: CASSSGPPGYNEQFF. The CDR3 DNA follows: TGTGCCAGCAGTTCCGGGCCCCCCGGTTACAATGAGCAGTTCTTC.

V is TRBV7-2 and J is TRBJ2-1; no clear D. The CDR3 consists of 13 residues. The V end was cut by 7 bases, the J end by 10 bases, with 17 bases between. From germline, CDR1 is SGHTA and CDR2 FQGNSA. The CDR3 here is CASTPLGDIEQFF. The DNA of the CDR3 is TGTGCCAGCACCCCTCTCGGAGACATCGAGCAGTTCTTC. Looking up the rest from reference TRBV7-2 and TRBJ2-1 gives the full variable domain: GAGVSQSPSNKVTEKGKDVELRCDPISGHTALYWYRQSLGQGLEFLIYFQGNSAPDKSGLPSDRFSAERTGGSVSTLTIQRTQQEDSAVYLCASTPLGDIEQFFGPGTRLTVL.

The rearrangement joins TRBV5-4 to TRBJ1-6; D not resolved. CDR1 SGHNT and CDR2 YYREEE come from the germline V gene (reference sequence). With 2 bases removed from V and 0 bases from J, the gap between germline ends came to 12 bases. There are 17 residues in the CDR3. CDR3 residues: CASSFLTSSSYNSPLHF. CDR3 in DNA: TGTGCCAGCAGCTTCTTGACGTCAAGCTCCTATAATTCACCCCTCCACTTT.

V usage is TRBV5-1 and J usage is TRBJ2-3, with D unclear. The V end was cut by 4 bases, the J end by 0 bases, with 30 bases between. This CDR3 is 21 amino acids long. Germline CDR1 is SGHRS and CDR2 is YFSETQ. The CDR3 nucleotides read TGCGCCAGCAGCCGCCCTAGAGTGCGGAGCCCGCCTTTTTCTAGCACAGATACGCAGTATTTT. Translating gives CASSRPRVRSPPFSSTDTQYF.

This clone appeared once. The chain links TRBV9 to TRBJ2-5; perhaps TRBD2 as D (5 bases). CDR1 and CDR2 from the germline V gene are SGDLS and YYNGEE. Between the trimmed V and J ends, which lost 3 bases and 10 bases, there was a span of 13 bases. The CDR3 contains 12 residues. The CDR3 nucleotides read TGTGCCAGCAGCGCTAGCTACGGGGACCAGTACTTC. It is translated as CASSASYGDQYF.

This clone has only one observation. The genes are TRBV10-3 and TRBJ2-3, with D tentatively TRBD2 (6 bases). The V gene's germline CDR1 is ENHRY and CDR2 SYGVKD. V gave up 6 bases and J gave up 4 bases, with 14 bases separating them. The CDR3 runs 14 residues. CDR3 DNA: TGTGCCATCAGCCTTAGCGGAGGGCCAGATACGCAGTATTTT. Translated: CAISLSGGPDTQYF.

The V and J genes are TRBV7-2 and TRBJ2-5, with D possibly being TRBD1 (5 bases). Germline V gene sequence: CDR1 SGHTA, CDR2 FQGNSA. Trimming took off 1 base at V and 5 bases at J, with 14 bases between the two ends. The CDR3 is made up of 15 amino acids. CDR3 nucleotides: TGTGCCAGCAGCTTAGATACACACTCAGGGGAGACCCAGTACTTC. Its protein product is CASSLDTHSGETQYF.

V is TRBV7-3 and J is TRBJ2-1; TRBD2 matches 11 bases. Germline lookup yields CDR1 SGHTA and CDR2 FQGTGA. V shed 3 bases and J 10 bases; nucleotides not matched to a gene: 5. The CDR3 is 14 residues long. The CDR3 nucleotides read TGTGCCAGCAGCTTCAATAGCGGGAGGGAAGAGCAGTTCTTC. Residues: CASSFNSGREEQFF.

This chain uses TRBV5-5 with TRBJ2-7; 9 bases are a match to TRBD2. This CDR3 has 14 residues. Per the germline V gene, CDR1 is SGHKS and CDR2 is YYEKEE (reference sequence). The V segment lost 4 bases and the J segment 2 bases; nucleotides outside the gene matches: 4. In DNA, the CDR3 is TGTGCCAGCAGCCAGACTAGCGGACCCTACGAGCAGTACTTC. The encoded protein is CASSQTSGPYEQYF.

V usage is TRBV18 and J usage is TRBJ2-1, with 11 bases lining up with TRBD2. V shed 0 bases, J shed 7 bases, and the junction held 5 bases outside the gene matches. Germline V gene data show CDR1 as KGHSH and CDR2 as LQKENI. The CDR3 is made up of 16 amino acids. The CDR3 here is CASSPPGTSGYNEQFF. The CDR3 DNA sequence: TGTGCCAGCTCACCACCCGGGACTAGCGGTTATAATGAGCAGTTCTTC.

The chain combines TRBV5-6 with TRBJ1-5, with a tentative D call TRBD1 (5 bases). The CDR3 covers 14 residues. Germline CDR1 SGHDT, CDR2 YYEEEE. Trimming cost V 0 bases and J 3 bases, with 7 bases left between them. CDR3 in DNA: TGTGCCAGCAGCTTGGTAGGGGCCAATCAGCCCCAGCATTTT. It is translated as CASSLVGANQPQHF.

J is TRBJ2-2 and V is TRBV19, with a tentative D call TRBD1 (6 bases). The length of the CDR3 is 16 residues. V was pared by 4 bases and J by 0 bases, with 12 bases between. Germline lookup yields CDR1 LNHDA and CDR2 SQIVND (reference sequence). In nucleotides, the CDR3 is TGTGCCAGTAGTACTGGACAGCCGTCGAACACCGGGGAGCTGTTTTTT. Protein: CASSTGQPSNTGELFF.

The J gene is TRBJ1-4, the V gene TRBV5-4, with 8 bases matching TRBD1. This CDR3 comprises 19 residues. The germline V gene has CDR1 SGHNT and CDR2 YYREEE (reference sequence). V gave up 0 bases and J gave up 7 bases; unmatched junction bases: 17. The CDR3 DNA reads as TGTGCCAGCAGCTTGGGGATAGGACAGGGAGATCGATCGGGTGAAAAACTGTTTTTT. This codes for CASSLGIGQGDRSGEKLFF.

The rearrangement uses TRBV10-3 and TRBJ1-1; D may be TRBD1 (6 bases). Trimming removed 3 bases from V and 10 bases from J, with 21 bases in between. The length of the CDR3 is 15 residues. Per germline, CDR1 ENHRY and CDR2 SYGVKD. The CDR3 sequence is CAISDLTGYSSGAFF. CDR3 nucleotide sequence: TGTGCCATCAGTGACCTCACAGGGTACTCTTCTGGAGCTTTCTTT.

The genes are TRBV27 and TRBJ1-6; D is ambiguous. The V gene's germline CDR1 is MNHEY and CDR2 SMNVEV (reference sequence). The CDR3 contains 13 residues. V was clipped by 7 bases and J by 5 bases, with 9 bases between them. CDR3 coding DNA: TGTGCCAGCAAAAACGGGAATAATTCACCCCTCCACTTT. It codes for CASKNGNNSPLHF.

This chain connects TRBV10-3 to TRBJ1-6, with TRBD1 matching over 7 bases. Per the germline V gene, CDR1 is ENHRY and CDR2 is SYGVKD. Losses at the gene ends were 11 bases for V and 8 bases for J; bases not matched to a gene: 9. The length of the CDR3 is 13 residues. Here the CDR3 reads CAAGDRVDSPLHF. The CDR3 DNA follows: TGTGCCGCAGGCGACAGGGTGGATTCACCCCTCCACTTT.

This clone appeared a single time. The chain recombines TRBV4-3 with TRBJ1-3; 9 bases are a match to TRBD1. With V trimmed by 1 base and J by 4 bases, 2 bases remained unmatched. Looked up from germline, CDR1 is LGHNA and CDR2 is YSLEER. This CDR3 is built from 15 residues. In DNA form, the CDR3 reads TGCGCCAGCAGCCAAGGGACAGGGGTAGGAAACACCATATATTTT. Amino acids: CASSQGTGVGNTIYF.

This clone was seen a single time. The chain joins TRBV20-1 to TRBJ1-4; no reliable D call. CDR3 length: 11 amino acids. V was cut by 2 bases and J by 6 bases, with 4 bases left in between. Germline V gives CDR1 DFQATT, CDR2 SNEGSKA (reference sequence). Written as DNA, the CDR3 is TGCAGTGCTAGACCCGATGAAAAACTGTTTTTT. The encoded protein is CSARPDEKLFF.

The V and J genes are TRBV7-2 and TRBJ2-3, with 8 bases lining up with TRBD2. The CDR3 consists of 14 residues. Germline V CDR1 and CDR2: SGHTA, FQGNSA. V lost 6 bases to trimming and J lost 1 base; unmatched junction nucleotides: 3. CDR3 in DNA: TGTGCCAGCAGAGAACTAGCGGGCACAGATACGCAGTATTTT. The encoded protein is CASRELAGTDTQYF.

The V and J genes are TRBV11-1 and TRBJ1-3; D possibly corresponds to TRBD1 (6 bases). V lost 5 bases, J lost 3 bases, and 8 bases lay in between. The V gene's germline CDR1 is SGHAT and CDR2 FQDESV (reference sequence). CDR3 length equals 13 residues. CDR3 in DNA: TGTGCCAGCAGCACGGACAGTGGAAACACCATATATTTT. It is translated as CASSTDSGNTIYF.

The gene calls are TRBV28 and TRBJ1-3; the D is unclear. This CDR3 has 16 amino acids. Germline CDR1 reads MDHEN; CDR2 reads SYDVKM. The germline V and J ends were trimmed by 3 bases and 0 bases, with 12 bases remaining between them. CDR3 loop: CASSLGGTRSGNTIYF. The CDR3 nucleotides read TGTGCCAGCAGTTTGGGCGGCACGCGCTCTGGAAACACCATATATTTT.

V is TRBV24-1 and J is TRBJ2-1; 8 bases are shared with TRBD2. Germline CDR1 and CDR2: KGHDR and SFDVKD. This CDR3 comprises 14 residues. Trimming cost V 10 bases and J 8 bases; bases outside gene matches: 12. This CDR3 is CATGTGTSVYEQFF. The CDR3 bases are TGTGCCACGGGAACCGGGACTAGTGTCTATGAGCAGTTCTTC.

The chain recombines TRBV30 with TRBJ1-3, with D possibly TRBD1 on 6 matching bases. CDR3 length equals 15 residues. Germline values: CDR1 GTSNPN, CDR2 SVGIG (reference sequence). The V gene lost 2 bases and the J gene lost 2 bases, with 13 bases spanning the gap. The CDR3 here is CAWSRNGGAGNTIYF. The CDR3 DNA sequence: TGTGCCTGGAGTAGGAACGGGGGCGCTGGAAACACCATATATTTT.

The chain is built from TRBV7-9 and TRBJ1-6; the match to TRBD1 covers 7 bases. V lost 5 bases to trimming and J lost 4 bases; unmatched junction nucleotides: 2. This CDR3 is 14 amino acids long. Germline V gene sequence: CDR1 SEHNR, CDR2 FQNEAQ (reference sequence). The CDR3 bases are TGTGCCAGCAGCCCGACAGGGTATAATTCACCCCTCCACTTT. Translated: CASSPTGYNSPLHF.

J is TRBJ2-3 and V is TRBV30; D call uncertain. Trimming pared 2 bases from V and 2 bases from J, leaving 8 bases between. Germline CDR1 and CDR2: GTSNPN and SVGIG (reference sequence). This CDR3 has 13 residues. DNA of the CDR3: TGTGCCTGGAGTCCCGCCAACACAGATACGCAGTATTTT. This sequence encodes CAWSPANTDTQYF.

V usage is TRBV5-1 and J usage is TRBJ2-2, with a weak D call TRBD1 (5 bases). V lost 5 bases, J lost 1 base, and 9 bases lay in between. CDR3 length: 14 amino acids. Germline CDR1 SGHRS, CDR2 YFSETQ. CDR3 in DNA: TGCGCCAGCAGGTATGGACAGAACACCGGGGAGCTGTTTTTT. It encodes CASRYGQNTGELFF.

V usage is TRBV6-2 or TRBV6-3 and J usage is TRBJ2-5; D call uncertain. CDR1 is MNHEY, CDR2 SVGEGT, per germline. Trimming removed 4 bases from V and 6 bases from J, with 9 bases in between. The CDR3 is 12 residues long. The DNA of the CDR3 is TGTGCCAGCAGTTTTCCCGGAAAGACCCAGTACTTC. Protein sequence: CASSFPGKTQYF.

This CDR3 is CASSRTGKDYGYTF. CDR3 bases: TGTGCCAGCAGCCGGACAGGGAAAGACTATGGCTACACCTTC. J is TRBJ1-2 and V is TRBV6-4; 8 nucleotides match TRBD1. The CDR3 contains 14 residues. Germline values: CDR1 MRHNA, CDR2 SNTAGT. The V segment lost 6 bases and the J segment 3 bases; nucleotides outside the gene matches: 6.

V usage is TRBV7-8 and J usage is TRBJ2-2, with D perhaps matching TRBD1 (6 bases). CDR1 and CDR2 from the germline V gene are SGHVS and FQNEAQ. The V gene lost 1 base and the J gene lost 4 bases, with 10 bases spanning the gap. This CDR3 is built from 15 residues. The CDR3 here is CASSLGGRGTGELFF. CDR3 bases: TGTGCCAGCAGCTTAGGCGGCAGGGGCACCGGGGAGCTGTTTTTT.